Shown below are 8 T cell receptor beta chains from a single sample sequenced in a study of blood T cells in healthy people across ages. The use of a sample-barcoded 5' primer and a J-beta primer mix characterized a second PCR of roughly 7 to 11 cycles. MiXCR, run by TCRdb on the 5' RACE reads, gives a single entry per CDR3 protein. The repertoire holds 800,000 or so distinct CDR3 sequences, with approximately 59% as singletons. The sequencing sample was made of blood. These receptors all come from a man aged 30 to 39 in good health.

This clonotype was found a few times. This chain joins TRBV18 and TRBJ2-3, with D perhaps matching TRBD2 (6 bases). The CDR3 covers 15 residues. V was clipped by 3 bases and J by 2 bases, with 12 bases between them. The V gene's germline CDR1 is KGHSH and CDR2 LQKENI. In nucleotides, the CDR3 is TGTGCCAGCTCACCCGCGGGCGGGGTCACAGATACGCAGTATTTT. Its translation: CASSPAGGVTDTQYF. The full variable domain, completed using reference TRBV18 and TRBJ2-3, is NAGVMQNPRHLVRRRGQEARLRCSPMKGHSHVYWYRQLPEEGLKFMVYLQKENIIDESGMPKERFSAEFPKEGPSILRIQQVVRGDSAAYFCASSPAGGVTDTQYFGPGTRLTVL.

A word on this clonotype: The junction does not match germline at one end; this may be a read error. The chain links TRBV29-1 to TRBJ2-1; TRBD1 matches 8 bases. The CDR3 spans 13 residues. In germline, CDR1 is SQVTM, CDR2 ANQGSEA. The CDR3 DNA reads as TGCAGCGTTGTTTGGGACAGGTACACTGAGCAGTTCTTC. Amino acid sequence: CSVVWDRYTEQFF.

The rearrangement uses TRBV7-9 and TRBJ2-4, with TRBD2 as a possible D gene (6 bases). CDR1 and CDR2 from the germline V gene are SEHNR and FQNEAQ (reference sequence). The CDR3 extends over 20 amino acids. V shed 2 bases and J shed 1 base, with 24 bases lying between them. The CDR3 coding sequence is TGTGCCAGCAGCTTATTTAAGTCCGGCGGGAAAAAGGTGGCCAAAAACATTCAGTACTTC. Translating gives CASSLFKSGGKKVAKNIQYF.

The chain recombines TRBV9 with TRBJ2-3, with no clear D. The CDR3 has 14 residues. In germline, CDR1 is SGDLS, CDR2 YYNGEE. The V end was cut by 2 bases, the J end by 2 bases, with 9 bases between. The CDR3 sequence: CASSVLTDTDTQYF. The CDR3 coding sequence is TGTGCCAGCAGCGTTCTAACGGACACAGATACGCAGTATTTT.

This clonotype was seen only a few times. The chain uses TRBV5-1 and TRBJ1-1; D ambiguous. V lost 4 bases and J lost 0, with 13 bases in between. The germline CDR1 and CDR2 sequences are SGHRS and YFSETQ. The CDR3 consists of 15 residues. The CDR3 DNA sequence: TGCGCCAGCAGCCCTCAGACGGATTTGAACACTGAAGCTTTCTTT. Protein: CASSPQTDLNTEAFF.

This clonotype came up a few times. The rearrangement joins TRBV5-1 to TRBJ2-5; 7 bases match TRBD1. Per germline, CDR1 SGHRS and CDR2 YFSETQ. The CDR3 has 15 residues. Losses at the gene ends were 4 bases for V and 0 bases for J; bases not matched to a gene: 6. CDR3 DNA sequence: TGCGCCAGCAGCACCCGGGACAGCCACCAAGAGACCCAGTACTTC. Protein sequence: CASSTRDSHQETQYF.

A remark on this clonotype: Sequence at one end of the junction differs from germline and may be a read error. Here the CDR3 reads CASMATSGLNTQYF. DNA for the CDR3: TGTGCCAGCATGGCGACTAGCGGATTAAACACTCAGTACTTC. The chain recombines TRBV28 with TRBJ2-4; the match to TRBD2 covers 9 bases. CDR1 is MDHEN and CDR2 is SYDVKM in the germline V gene. This CDR3 is built from 14 residues.

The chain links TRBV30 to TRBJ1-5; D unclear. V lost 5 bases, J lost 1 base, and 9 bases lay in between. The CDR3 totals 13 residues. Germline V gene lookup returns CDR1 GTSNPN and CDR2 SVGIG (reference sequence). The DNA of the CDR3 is TGTGCCTGGGGAGAGGACAGCAATCAGCCCCAGCATTTT. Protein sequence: CAWGEDSNQPQHF.